This TCR beta chain stems from a study of blood T cell repertoires in COVID-19. Study at large: PBMCs, B-cell-depleted T cells, or T cells were the source of the cDNA or gDNA that made up the material.

CDR3 size: 14 residues. Per germline, CDR1 MNHNY and CDR2 SVGAGI (reference sequence). The V gene end was trimmed by 7 bases and the J gene end by 3 bases; junction bases not matched to a gene: 4. Per the original data handling: Amplification of reference gene primers provided the estimated nucleated cell counts. Method: immunoSEQ multiplex PCR; TCRdb's copy keeps in-frame clones and lacks some. For V, J and clone size, that table is used; D and trimming come from the DNA. The sample carries over 70,000 clones, 90% recorded once. The source material was peripheral blood. The chain carries TRBV6-6 and TRBJ2-2, with 8 bases lining up with TRBD2. The receptor comes from a woman of 80 years or more with active or convalescent COVID-19. The CDR3 reads CASNGRDDTGELFF. As DNA, the CDR3 is TGTGCCAGCAACGGGAGGGACGACACCGGGGAGCTGTTTTTT.